This T cell receptor (beta chain) came from a study of T cell responses to AZD1222 COVID-19 vaccine. Findings and limits, study-wide: Just a handful of AZD1222 recipients were seropositive at baseline.

Clones were read by immunoSEQ multiplex PCR, and TCRdb kept only the in-frame ones, dropping some. Of approximately 79,000 clones listed, over 80% are singletons. As for this clone: Its antigen is still unknown.

This receptor was taken from an adult in good health. The sequencing used peripheral blood, collected on day 0 of AZD1222 vaccination.

The CDR3 is CASSEGLSNEQFF. DNA for the CDR3: TGTGCCAGCAGTGAAGGGCTGTCCAATGAGCAGTTCTTC. The J gene is TRBJ2-1, the V gene TRBV6-1; D is ambiguous. The CDR3 is made up of 13 amino acids. The germline V gene has CDR1 MNHNS and CDR2 SASEGT. The V end was cut by 1 base, the J end by 6 bases, with 7 bases between.